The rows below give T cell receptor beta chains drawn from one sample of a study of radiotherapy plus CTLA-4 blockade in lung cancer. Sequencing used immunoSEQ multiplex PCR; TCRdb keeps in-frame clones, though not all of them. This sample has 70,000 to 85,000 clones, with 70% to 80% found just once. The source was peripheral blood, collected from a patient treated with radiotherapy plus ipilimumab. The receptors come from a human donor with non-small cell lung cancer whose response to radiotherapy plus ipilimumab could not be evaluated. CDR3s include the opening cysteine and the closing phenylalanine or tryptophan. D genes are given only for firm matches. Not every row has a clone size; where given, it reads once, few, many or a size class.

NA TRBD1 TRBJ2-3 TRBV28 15 CASSLRQGATDTQYF TGTGCCAGCAGTTTAAGACAGGGGGCCACAGATACGCAGTATTTT
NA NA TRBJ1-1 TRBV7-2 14 CASSLIGGVTEAFF TGTGCCAGCAGCTTAATAGGTGGAGTCACTGAAGCTTTCTTT
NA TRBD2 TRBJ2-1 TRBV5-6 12 CASSTSGNEQFF TGTGCCAGCAGCACTAGCGGCAATGAGCAGTTCTTC
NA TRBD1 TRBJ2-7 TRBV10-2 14 CASTDRGRPYEQYF TGCGCCAGCACAGACAGGGGGCGACCCTACGAGCAGTACTTC
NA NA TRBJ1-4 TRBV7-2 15 CASSKEAQGLEKLLF TGTGCCAGCAGCAAGGAGGCGCAGGGGTTGGAAAAACTGCTTTTT
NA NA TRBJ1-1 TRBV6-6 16 CASSYSGGGSNTEAFF TGTGCCAGCAGTTACTCGGGGGGGGGATCGAACACTGAAGCTTTCTTT
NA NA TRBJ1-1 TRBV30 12 CAWSFRAGGAFF TGTGCCTGGAGTTTCCGGGCCGGGGGGGCTTTCTTT
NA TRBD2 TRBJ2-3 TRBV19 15 CASSMAGVSTDTQYF TGTGCCAGTAGTATGGCGGGAGTATCGACAGATACGCAGTATTTT
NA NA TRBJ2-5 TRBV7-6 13 CATSYSEGETQYF TGTGCCACCTCCTATTCGGAGGGAGAGACCCAGTACTTC
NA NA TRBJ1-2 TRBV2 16 CASSESMTDTGYGYTF TGTGCCAGCAGTGAATCGATGACAGACACAGGCTATGGCTACACCTTC
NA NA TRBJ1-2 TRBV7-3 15 CASSSGGPGDYGYTF TGTGCCAGCAGCAGCGGGGGCCCCGGGGACTATGGCTACACCTTC
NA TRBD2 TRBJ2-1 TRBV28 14 CASSSGGEWNEQFF TGTGCCAGCAGTTCGGGAGGGGAATGGAATGAGCAGTTCTTC
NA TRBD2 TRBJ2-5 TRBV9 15 CASSETSGSWETQYF TGTGCCAGCAGCGAAACTAGCGGGAGTTGGGAGACCCAGTACTTC
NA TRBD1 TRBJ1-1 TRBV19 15 CASTQGTAGGTEAFF TGTGCCAGTACTCAGGGGACAGCGGGCGGAACTGAAGCTTTCTTT
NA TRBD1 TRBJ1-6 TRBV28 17 CASQTWTGGSYNSPLHF TGTGCCAGCCAAACTTGGACAGGCGGGTCCTATAATTCACCCCTCCACTTT
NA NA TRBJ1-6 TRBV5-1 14 CASRVSSYNSPLHF TGCGCCAGCAGGGTCAGCTCCTATAATTCACCCCTCCACTTT
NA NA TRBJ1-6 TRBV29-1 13 CSVGAARDSPLHF TGCAGCGTTGGGGCCGCGAGGGATTCACCCCTCCACTTT
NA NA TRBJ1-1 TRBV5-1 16 CASSLAGIGVSTEAFF TGCGCCAGCAGCTTGGCCGGGATCGGGGTATCCACTGAAGCTTTCTTT
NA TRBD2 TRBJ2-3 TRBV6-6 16 CASSLRAGGLTDTQYF TGTGCCAGCAGTCTAAGAGCGGGGGGGCTCACAGATACGCAGTATTTT
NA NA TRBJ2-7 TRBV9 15 CASSVASSTGYEQYF TGTGCCAGCAGCGTAGCGTCTAGCACGGGGTACGAGCAGTACTTC
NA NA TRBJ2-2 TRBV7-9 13 CASSSWGAGELFF TGTGCCAGCAGCTCCTGGGGGGCCGGGGAGCTGTTTTTT
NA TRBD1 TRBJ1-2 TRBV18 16 CASSPFSQQGATGYTF TGTGCCAGCTCACCATTTTCTCAACAGGGGGCAACGGGCTACACCTTC
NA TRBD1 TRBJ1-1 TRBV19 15 CASSSGQTYKAEAFF TGTGCCAGTAGCTCGGGACAGACCTATAAAGCTGAAGCTTTCTTT
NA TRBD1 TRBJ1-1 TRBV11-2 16 CASSLGTGGLNTEAFF TGTGCCAGCAGCTTAGGCACAGGGGGTTTGAACACTGAAGCTTTCTTT
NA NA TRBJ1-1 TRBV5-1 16 CASSFLAGTMNTEAFF TGCGCCAGCAGCTTTCTGGCAGGAACCATGAACACTGAAGCTTTCTTT
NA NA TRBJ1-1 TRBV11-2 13 CASSLGRGTEAFF TGTGCCAGCAGCTTAGGACGAGGAACTGAAGCTTTCTTT
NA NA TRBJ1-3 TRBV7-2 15 CASSLDGVEGNTIYF TGTGCCAGCAGCTTAGACGGGGTGGAGGGAAACACCATATATTTT
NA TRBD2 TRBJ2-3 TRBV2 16 CASSPKRERYTDTQYF TGTGCCAGCAGTCCTAAGCGGGAGCGGTATACAGATACGCAGTATTTT
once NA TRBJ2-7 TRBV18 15 CASSPALKQTYEQYF TGTGCCAGCTCACCAGCATTAAAACAAACCTACGAGCAGTACTTC
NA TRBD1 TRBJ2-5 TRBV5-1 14 CASSPRTGPGTQYF TGCGCCAGCAGCCCCCGGACAGGGCCAGGGACCCAGTACTTC
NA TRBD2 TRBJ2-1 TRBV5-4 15 CASSLGLAGANEQFF TGTGCCAGCAGCTTGGGGCTAGCGGGGGCTAATGAGCAGTTCTTC
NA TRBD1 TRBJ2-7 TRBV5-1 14 CAGSLQGQAYEQYF TGCGCCGGCAGCTTACAGGGGCAGGCCTACGAGCAGTACTTC
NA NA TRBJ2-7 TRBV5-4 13 CASSLDRSYEQYF TGTGCCAGCAGCTTGGACAGATCGTACGAGCAGTACTTC